These 13 T cell receptor beta chains share one sample of origin, sequenced in a study of cytomegalovirus exposure and HLA in healthy donors. The primer mix had 60 Vbeta and 13 Jbeta primers. Assay: immunoSEQ multiplex PCR; the TCRdb copy retains only in-frame clones and omits some. The sample shows 80,000 to 95,000 clones, around 67% of them seen only once. The sequencing input was PBMCs. The receptors originated from a human donor in good health.

The rearrangement joins TRBV5-1 to TRBJ2-1; TRBD2 is a possible D gene (7 bases). Trimming removed 2 bases at V and 7 bases at J, with 13 bases between. The CDR3 runs 14 residues. The V gene's germline CDR1 is SGHRS and CDR2 YFSETQ. CDR3 amino acids: CASSFPGGPNEQFF. The CDR3 region has the DNA TGCGCCAGCAGCTTCCCCGGGGGGCCGAATGAGCAGTTCTTC.

There are a few counts of this clone. J is TRBJ1-2 and V is TRBV30, with D unclear. Germline CDR1 is GTSNPN and CDR2 is SVGIG (reference sequence). The CDR3 is 13 residues long. Between the trimmed V and J ends, which lost 0 bases and 2 bases, there was a span of 7 bases. Here the CDR3 reads CAWSVSLNYGYTF. CDR3 DNA sequence: TGTGCCTGGAGTGTAAGTCTAAACTATGGCTACACCTTC.

This chain connects TRBV19 to TRBJ1-5, with TRBD1 matching over 8 bases. Trimming cost V 2 bases and J 5 bases; bases outside gene matches: 14. Germline CDR1 and CDR2: LNHDA and SQIVND (reference sequence). The CDR3 loop spans 18 amino acids. CDR3 DNA sequence: TGTGCCAGTAGTATATCATCAGGTGACAGGGGAGGTGATCAGCCCCAGCATTTT. Its protein product is CASSISSGDRGGDQPQHF.

V usage is TRBV6-1 and J usage is TRBJ2-7; D remains ambiguous. Germline V gene sequence: CDR1 MNHNS, CDR2 SASEGT. The CDR3 sequence is 14 residues long. Trimming shortened V by 6 bases and J by 2 bases, and 14 bases separated the two germline ends. The CDR3 sequence is CASRDTRFAYEQYF. CDR3 nucleotide sequence: TGTGCCAGCAGAGACACCCGCTTTGCCTACGAGCAGTACTTC.

V gene TRBV5-1 combines with J gene TRBJ2-7; TRBD1 might be the D (6 bases). CDR3 length equals 18 residues. Trimming removed 0 bases at V and 0 bases at J, with 19 bases between. Per germline, CDR1 SGHRS and CDR2 YFSETQ. The CDR3 reads CASSLVGAGAQSSYEQYF. The DNA of the CDR3 is TGCGCCAGCAGCTTGGTAGGGGCAGGGGCCCAGAGCTCCTACGAGCAGTACTTC.

This clone was picked up a small number of times. This sequence joins TRBV9 and TRBJ2-3, with unresolved D. CDR1 and CDR2 (germline): SGDLS, YYNGEE. The CDR3 sequence is 15 residues long. The V end was cut by 2 bases, the J end by 3 bases, with 13 bases between. CDR3 region: CASSVQWLITDTQYF. The CDR3 DNA is TGTGCCAGCAGCGTCCAATGGCTGATTACAGATACGCAGTATTTT.

This clone was counted once. This rearrangement joins TRBV7-2 to TRBJ1-3, with D perhaps TRBD1 (5 bases). This CDR3 comprises 14 residues. V lost 10 bases, J lost 3 bases, and 16 bases lay in between. The germline gives CDR1 SGHTA, CDR2 FQGNSA. CDR3 in amino acids: CATSLGGGGNTIYF. CDR3 DNA sequence: TGTGCCACCAGTCTGGGGGGAGGTGGAAACACCATATATTTT. Filled out from reference TRBV7-2 and TRBJ1-3, the complete variable domain reads GAGVSQSPSNKVTEKGKDVELRCDPISGHTALYWYRQSLGQGLEFLIYFQGNSAPDKSGLPSDRFSAERTGGSVSTLTIQRTQQEDSAVYLCATSLGGGGNTIYFGEGSWLTVV.

V is TRBV27 and J is TRBJ2-7; 10 bases map to TRBD2. This CDR3 has 16 residues. Germline V gene sequence: CDR1 MNHEY, CDR2 SMNVEV (reference sequence). Losses at the gene ends were 0 bases for V and 1 base for J; bases not matched to a gene: 3. The CDR3 nucleotides read TGTGCCAGCAGTTTATCTAGCGGGGGGCCATCCTACGAGCAGTACTTC. This encodes CASSLSSGGPSYEQYF.

The CDR3 reads CASRGQGPFEQYF. The CDR3 nucleotides read TGTGCCAGCAGGGGACAGGGGCCTTTCGAGCAGTACTTC. This chain connects TRBV6-5 to TRBJ2-7, with 10 bases identical to TRBD1. V shed 6 bases, J shed 6 bases, and the junction held 5 bases outside the gene matches. Germline values: CDR1 MNHEY, CDR2 SVGAGI. CDR3 length: 13 amino acids.

The chain carries TRBV4-3 and TRBJ1-6, with D perhaps TRBD1 (6 bases). CDR1 and CDR2 from the germline V gene are LGHNA and YSLEER. The CDR3 covers 18 residues. V was cut by 2 bases and J by 5 bases, with 19 bases left in between. The DNA for the CDR3 is TGCGCCAGCAGCCAAAAGCCCAGAGGGTCAGGGGATAATTCACCCCTCCACTTT. It translates to CASSQKPRGSGDNSPLHF.

This sequence joins TRBV5-1 and TRBJ1-2; unclear D gene. Trimming removed 0 bases at V and 4 bases at J, with 13 bases between. Germline V gene lookup returns CDR1 SGHRS and CDR2 YFSETQ. The CDR3 totals 15 residues. CDR3 DNA sequence: TGCGCCAGCAGCTTGGCCGGAGGGAACCTCTATGGCTACACCTTC. Encoded protein: CASSLAGGNLYGYTF.

This clone was counted once. Other DNA variants within this sample encode the same CDR3. The CDR3 loop is CSVEGLAGGTDTQYF. DNA of the CDR3: TGCAGCGTCGAGGGACTAGCGGGGGGAACAGATACGCAGTATTTT. This chain connects TRBV29-1 to TRBJ2-3; 15 positions agree with TRBD2. The germline V gene has CDR1 SQVTM and CDR2 ANQGSEA. The CDR3 spans 15 residues. Trimming at V came to 6 bases and at J to 3 bases, leaving 4 bases not matched to a gene.

The genes are TRBV2 and TRBJ2-5, with D possibly matching TRBD1 (5 bases). Germline values: CDR1 SNHLY, CDR2 FYNNEI. The CDR3 is 15 residues long. Trimming cost V 5 bases and J 1 base, with 14 bases left between them. The DNA of the CDR3 is TGTGCCAGCAGTTCCTCAGGGTTAGCCCAAGAGACCCAGTACTTC. Translation: CASSSSGLAQETQYF. Full variable domain (rest looked up from reference TRBV2 and TRBJ2-5): EPEVTQTPSHQVTQMGQEVILRCVPISNHLYFYWYRQILGQKVEFLVSFYNNEISEKSEIFDDQFSVERPDGSNFTLKIRSTKLEDSAMYFCASSSSGLAQETQYFGPGTRLLVL.